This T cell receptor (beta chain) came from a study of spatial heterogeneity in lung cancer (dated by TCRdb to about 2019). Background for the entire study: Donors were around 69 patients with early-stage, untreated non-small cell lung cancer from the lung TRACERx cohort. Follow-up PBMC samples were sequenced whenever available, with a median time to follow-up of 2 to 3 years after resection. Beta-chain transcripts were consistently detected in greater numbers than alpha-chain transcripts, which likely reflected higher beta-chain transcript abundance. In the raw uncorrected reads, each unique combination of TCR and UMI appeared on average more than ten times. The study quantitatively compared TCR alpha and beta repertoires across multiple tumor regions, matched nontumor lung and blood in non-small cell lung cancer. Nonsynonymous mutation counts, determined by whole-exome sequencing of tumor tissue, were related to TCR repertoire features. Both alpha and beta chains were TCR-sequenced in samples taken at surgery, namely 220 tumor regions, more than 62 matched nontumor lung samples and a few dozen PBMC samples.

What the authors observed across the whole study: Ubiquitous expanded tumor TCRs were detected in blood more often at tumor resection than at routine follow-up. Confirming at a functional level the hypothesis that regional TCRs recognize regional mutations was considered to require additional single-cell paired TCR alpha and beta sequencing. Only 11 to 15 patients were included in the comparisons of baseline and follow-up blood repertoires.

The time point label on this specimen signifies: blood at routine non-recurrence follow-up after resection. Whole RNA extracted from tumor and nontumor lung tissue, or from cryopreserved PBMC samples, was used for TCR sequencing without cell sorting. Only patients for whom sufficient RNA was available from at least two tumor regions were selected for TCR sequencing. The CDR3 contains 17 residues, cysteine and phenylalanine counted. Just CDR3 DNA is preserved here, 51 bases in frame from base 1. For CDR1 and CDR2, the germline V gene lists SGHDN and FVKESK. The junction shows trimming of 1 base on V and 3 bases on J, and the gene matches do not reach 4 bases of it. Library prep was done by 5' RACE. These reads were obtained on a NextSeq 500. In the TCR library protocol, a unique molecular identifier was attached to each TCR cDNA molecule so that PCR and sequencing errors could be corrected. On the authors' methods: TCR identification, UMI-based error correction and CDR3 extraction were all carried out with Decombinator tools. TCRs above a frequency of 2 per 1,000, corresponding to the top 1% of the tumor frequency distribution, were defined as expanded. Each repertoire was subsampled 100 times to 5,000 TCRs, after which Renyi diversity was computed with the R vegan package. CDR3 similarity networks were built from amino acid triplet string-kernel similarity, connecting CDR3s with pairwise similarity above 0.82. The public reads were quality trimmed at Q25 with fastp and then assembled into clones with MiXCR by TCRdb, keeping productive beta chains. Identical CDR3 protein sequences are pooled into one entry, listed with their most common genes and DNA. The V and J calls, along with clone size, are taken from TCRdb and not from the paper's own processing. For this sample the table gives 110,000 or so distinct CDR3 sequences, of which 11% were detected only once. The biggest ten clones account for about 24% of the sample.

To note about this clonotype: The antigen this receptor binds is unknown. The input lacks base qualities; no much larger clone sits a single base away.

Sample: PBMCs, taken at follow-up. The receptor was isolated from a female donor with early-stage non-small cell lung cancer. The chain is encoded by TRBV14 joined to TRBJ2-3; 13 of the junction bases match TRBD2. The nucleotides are TGTGCCAGCAGCCAAGGGACTAGCGGGAGAAAGACAGATACGCAGTATTTT. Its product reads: CASSQGTSGRKTDTQYF.